The 14 T cell receptor beta chains given below trace back to one sample, sequenced in a study of blood T cell repertoires in COVID-19. The method was immunoSEQ multiplex PCR; TCRdb's version includes in-frame clones alone and lacks a portion of them. The data show about 280,000 clones, 65% to 90% seen once. Source material: peripheral blood. The origin of the receptors is a human donor in a cohort sampled during active COVID-19.

V gene TRBV7-2 combines with J gene TRBJ2-1, with TRBD2 identical over 8 bases. This CDR3 has 16 residues. The junction had 13 bases not matched to a gene; V was cut back by 5 bases and J by 7 bases. Germline V CDR1 and CDR2: SGHTA, FQGNSA. CDR3 residues: CASSQYGLSGGNEQFF. CDR3 nucleotide sequence: TGTGCCAGCAGCCAGTATGGTCTCTCGGGGGGGAATGAGCAGTTCTTC.

The rearrangement uses TRBV10-3 and TRBJ1-1, with D maybe TRBD1 (5 bases). Germline loops: CDR1 ENHRY, CDR2 SYGVKD. The CDR3 consists of 12 residues. Trimming cost V 7 bases and J 5 bases, with 11 bases left between them. The CDR3 sequence: CAIKQGRTEAFF. The CDR3 nucleotides read TGTGCCATCAAGCAGGGAAGGACTGAAGCTTTCTTT.

This clone was picked up one time. Written as DNA, the CDR3 is TGTGCCACCAGTGACCCTAGCGGGAGTGGCCATGAGCAGTTCTTC. It specifies CATSDPSGSGHEQFF. The rearrangement links TRBV24-1 to TRBJ2-1, with TRBD2 identical over 10 bases. Germline trimming cut 4 bases from V and 8 bases from J; bases unmatched to any gene: 7. Germline CDR1 and CDR2: KGHDR and SFDVKD. This CDR3 region has 15 residues.

The chain combines TRBV2 with TRBJ1-1, with no clear D. This CDR3 comprises 13 residues. Trimming stripped 9 bases from V and 1 base from J, with 12 bases between. Per germline, CDR1 SNHLY and CDR2 FYNNEI. In DNA form, the CDR3 reads TGTGCCAGTAATGAGGAGGCGAACACTGAAGCTTTCTTT. Residues: CASNEEANTEAFF. Based on the CDR3 plus reference TRBV2 and TRBJ1-1, the full variable domain is EPEVTQTPSHQVTQMGQEVILRCVPISNHLYFYWYRQILGQKVEFLVSFYNNEISEKSEIFDDQFSVERPDGSNFTLKIRSTKLEDSAMYFCASNEEANTEAFFGQGTRLTVV.

The chain joins TRBV28 to TRBJ2-7; D gene ambiguous. The germline V gene has CDR1 MDHEN and CDR2 SYDVKM. V was shortened by 6 bases and J by 9 bases, with 18 bases between the two germline ends. CDR3 size: 13 residues. In DNA form, the CDR3 reads TGTGCCAGCAGGCTGGGCAATCCTACGAGGCAGTACTTC. It codes for CASRLGNPTRQYF.

The rearrangement links TRBV27 to TRBJ1-5; D not resolved. Germline CDR1 and CDR2: MNHEY and SMNVEV (reference sequence). The V and J ends lost 3 bases and 5 bases respectively, with 8 bases between them. The CDR3 contains 13 residues. In DNA, the CDR3 is TGTGCCAGCAGTTTCGGGGTTCATCAGCCCCAGCATTTT. Amino acids: CASSFGVHQPQHF.

This clone was counted a single time. The J gene is TRBJ2-7, the V gene TRBV18; 9 positions agree with TRBD2. The ends lost 2 bases at V and 2 bases at J; junction bases unmatched: 4. The CDR3 sequence is 15 residues long. Germline V gives CDR1 KGHSH, CDR2 LQKENI. CDR3 coding DNA: TGTGCCAGCTCACCATCCAGCGGGAGGACCTACGAGCAGTACTTC. Translated, it gives CASSPSSGRTYEQYF.

In DNA, the CDR3 is TGCGCCAGCATCCCTAGCGGGACAATAGGGCACCCCTACAATGAGCAGTTCTTC. Translating it yields CASIPSGTIGHPYNEQFF. This chain connects TRBV4-3 to TRBJ2-1, with TRBD2 matching 9 bases. CDR3 size: 18 residues. Germline CDR1 reads LGHNA; CDR2 reads YSLEER. Trimming removed 7 bases from V and 2 bases from J; junction bases left unmatched: 15.

CDR3 protein: CASSFPGSGANVLTF. The CDR3 bases are TGTGCCAGCAGTTTCCCCGGGTCTGGGGCCAACGTCCTGACTTTC. The chain is built from TRBV28 and TRBJ2-6; no definite D call. The germline V gene encodes CDR1 MDHEN and CDR2 SYDVKM. V was cut by 3 bases and J by 1 base, with 7 bases left in between. The CDR3 totals 15 residues. The whole variable domain, filled in from reference TRBV28 and TRBJ2-6, reads DVKVTQSSRYLVKRTGEKVFLECVQDMDHENMFWYRQDPGLGLRLIYFSYDVKMKEKGDIPEGYSVSREKKERFSLILESASTNQTSMYLCASSFPGSGANVLTFGAGSRLTVL.

There are a few counts of this clone. The V gene is TRBV4-2, the J gene TRBJ2-7; TRBD2 matches at 7 bases. This CDR3 spans 14 amino acids. After removal of 8 bases from V and 2 bases from J, the junction contained 9 bases not matched to a gene. The V gene's germline CDR1 is LGHNA and CDR2 YNFKEQ. CDR3 residues: CASRLGGGPYEQYF. Written as DNA, the CDR3 is TGTGCCAGCCGCCTCGGGGGAGGGCCCTACGAGCAGTACTTC.

This clone was detected a few times. The chain carries TRBV6-5 and TRBJ2-7; 11 bases align to TRBD2. This CDR3 has 15 amino acids. Germline V gene data show CDR1 as MNHEY and CDR2 as SVGAGI. Trimming removed 0 bases from V and 7 bases from J; junction bases left unmatched: 5. The CDR3 DNA is TGTGCCAGCAGTTACTCTAGCGGGAGGGCCTGGGAGCAGTACTTC. Translated: CASSYSSGRAWEQYF.

This clone has a count of ten or more. The V gene is TRBV18, the J gene TRBJ2-2, with D possibly TRBD2 on 6 matching bases. The CDR3 is made up of 15 amino acids. Trimming pared 3 bases from V and 4 bases from J, leaving 12 bases between. Germline CDR1 KGHSH, CDR2 LQKENI. CDR3 in DNA: TGTGCCAGCTCACCGGAGGGATACGCCACCGGGGAGCTGTTTTTT. Its protein is CASSPEGYATGELFF.

The chain employs TRBV27 and TRBJ2-3; no clear D. This CDR3 comprises 14 residues. V was pared by 9 bases and J by 2 bases, with 15 bases between. The germline CDR1 and CDR2 sequences are MNHEY and SMNVEV (reference sequence). This chain's CDR3 is CASGLHTSTDTQYF. The CDR3 coding sequence is TGTGCCAGTGGCCTTCACACGTCCACAGATACGCAGTATTTT.

The V and J genes are TRBV6-5 and TRBJ2-2; 9 positions match TRBD2. The CDR3 has 16 amino acids. The germline V gene has CDR1 MNHEY and CDR2 SVGAGI. Germline trimming cut 2 bases from V and 5 bases from J; bases unmatched to any gene: 6. CDR3 coding DNA: TGTGCCAGCAGTTACACTGGACTAGCGCTAACCGGGGAGCTGTTTTTT. Its translation: CASSYTGLALTGELFF.